These T cell receptor beta chains were read from a single sample in a study of blood T cell repertoires in COVID-19. Only in-frame clones appear in the TCRdb table, and some are missing; sequencing was by immunoSEQ multiplex PCR. The table includes around 320,000 clones, roughly 87% detected once. The sample comprised peripheral blood. Receptors were obtained from a man aged 18-30 years with active or convalescent COVID-19. Each CDR3 is given with its conserved first and last residue. D genes are given only for firm matches.

CDR3aa,d_gene,v_gene
CASSSAHTSGRGNEQFF,TRBD2,TRBV5-1
CATRIGGRSYEQYF,.,TRBV21-1
CASSPDRGVYGYTF,.,TRBV7-9
CASSLEGGEQFF,.,TRBV5-5
CASSLRDSFNSQLFF,TRBD1,TRBV5-6
CAISESSGSFTGELFF,.,TRBV10-3
CASSLWGLGSTIYF,.,TRBV28
CASSLRGSNSYEQYF,.,TRBV27
CASSVAGQPYEQYF,.,TRBV9
CASSLGSGGIAKNIQYF,TRBD2,TRBV7-2
CASTTNAGTSGNTIYF,.,TRBV7-9
CASRETGLYNEQFF,.,TRBV21-1
CASSLWAGEGEQYF,.,TRBV7-2
CASSTRQGALGGAKNIQYF,TRBD1,TRBV7-9
CASSLVLAGSSYEQYF,TRBD2,TRBV5-1
CASRKRTGTSGSSTYNEQFF,TRBD2,TRBV2
CASKIQTGSGNTIYF,.,TRBV6-5
CASNDGDDNQPQHF,.,TRBV2
CAARLAGGPETQYF,TRBD2,TRBV28
CASSETRYTDTQYF,.,TRBV11-3
CASSLTSGATYEQYF,TRBD2,TRBV27
CASSHTQGAGNSPLHF,TRBD1,TRBV5-5
CASSSLSRALHF,.,TRBV7-9
CASRRGSAYEQYF,TRBD2,TRBV6-5
CASSPRSLQGIHEQYF,TRBD1,TRBV18
CASSARGQGNTGELFF,TRBD1,TRBV11-3
CASNSGGWPNEQFF,TRBD2,TRBV11-2
CASVRDRGHEQYF,TRBD1,TRBV10-1
CASRGLGATSYEQYF,.,TRBV7-2
CASSYEGAYGYTF,TRBD1,TRBV6-2/TRBV6-3
CASKFSGDNQPQHF,.,TRBV28
CASSPGSPPLYNEQFF,.,TRBV7-2
CASSGQSRYTF,.,TRBV10-2
CASSRAINEKLFF,.,TRBV18
CASSPDSTEAFF,.,TRBV6-2/TRBV6-3
CASSPGQRTGELFF,.,TRBV5-1
CASSNHPLRSYTEAFF,.,TRBV19
CASRPDRPTALRYVYTF,.,TRBV28
CASSVATAGGQETQYF,.,TRBV9
CASSQDLQSSYNEQFF,.,TRBV4-1
CASSGLGQGESYEQYF,TRBD1,TRBV5-1
CASKRGPNTEAFF,.,TRBV6-5
CASSDILAGGTDTQYF,TRBD2,TRBV27
CASSRIPGQGYNSPLHF,TRBD1,TRBV13
CASSSGQGSYLNQPQHF,TRBD1,TRBV7-9
CATSEGGAGYSNQPQHF,.,TRBV15
CASSSGSVVGTEAFF,.,TRBV18